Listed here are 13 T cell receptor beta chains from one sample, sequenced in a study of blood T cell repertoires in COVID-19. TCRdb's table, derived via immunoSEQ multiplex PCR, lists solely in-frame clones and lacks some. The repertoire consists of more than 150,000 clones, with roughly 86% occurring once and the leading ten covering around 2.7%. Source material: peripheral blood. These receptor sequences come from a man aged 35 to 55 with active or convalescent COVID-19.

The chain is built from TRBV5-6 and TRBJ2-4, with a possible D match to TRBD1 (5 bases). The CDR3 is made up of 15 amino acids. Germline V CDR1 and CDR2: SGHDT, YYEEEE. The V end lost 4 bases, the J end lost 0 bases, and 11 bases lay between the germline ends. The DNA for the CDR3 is TGTGCCAGCAGCGGATACAGGTTAGCCAAAAACATTCAGTACTTC. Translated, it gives CASSGYRLAKNIQYF.

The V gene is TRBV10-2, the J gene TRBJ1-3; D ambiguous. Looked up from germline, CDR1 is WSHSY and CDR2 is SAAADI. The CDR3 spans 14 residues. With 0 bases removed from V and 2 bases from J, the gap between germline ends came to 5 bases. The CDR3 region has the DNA TGCGCCAGCAGTGAGTCGAGGGCTGGAAACACCATATATTTT. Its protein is CASSESRAGNTIYF.

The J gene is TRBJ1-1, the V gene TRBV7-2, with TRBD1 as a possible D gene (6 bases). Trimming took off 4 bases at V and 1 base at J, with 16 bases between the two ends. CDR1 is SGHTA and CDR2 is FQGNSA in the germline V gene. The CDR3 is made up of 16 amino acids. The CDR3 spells CASSSRGGRGNTEAFF. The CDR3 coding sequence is TGTGCCAGCAGCTCCCGAGGGGGACGGGGGAACACTGAAGCTTTCTTT.

The DNA of the CDR3 is TGTGCCAGCAGCCCCGACCTTCTGCAGGGCTATGGCTACACCTTC. Residues: CASSPDLLQGYGYTF. The rearrangement uses TRBV7-2 and TRBJ1-2, with D perhaps matching TRBD1 (5 bases). The germline V gene encodes CDR1 SGHTA and CDR2 FQGNSA. Deletions cut 5 bases from V and 4 bases from J, with 17 bases between. The CDR3 length is 15 residues.

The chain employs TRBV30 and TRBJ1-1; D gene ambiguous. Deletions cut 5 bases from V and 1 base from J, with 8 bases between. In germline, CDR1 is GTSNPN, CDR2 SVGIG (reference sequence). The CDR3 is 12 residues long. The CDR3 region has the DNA TGTGCCTGGGGCTATACGAACACTGAAGCTTTCTTT. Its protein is CAWGYTNTEAFF.

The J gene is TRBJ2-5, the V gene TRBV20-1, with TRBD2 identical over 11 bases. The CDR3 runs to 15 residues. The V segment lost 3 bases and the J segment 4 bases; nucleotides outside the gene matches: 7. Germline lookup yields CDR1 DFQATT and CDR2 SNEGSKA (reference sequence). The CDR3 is CSASVSGGAPETQYF. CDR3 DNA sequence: TGCAGTGCTAGTGTTAGCGGGGGGGCTCCAGAGACCCAGTACTTC.

The CDR3 loop is CASSRRSGGSYEQYF. In nucleotides, the CDR3 is TGTGCCAGCAGCCGTCGGAGCGGGGGGTCCTACGAGCAGTACTTC. The V and J genes are TRBV7-3 and TRBJ2-7; TRBD2 matches at 9 bases. The J segment lost 1 base and the V segment lost 5 bases, leaving 6 bases of the junction unmatched. This CDR3 is 15 amino acids long. CDR1 SGHTA and CDR2 FQGTGA come from the germline V gene.

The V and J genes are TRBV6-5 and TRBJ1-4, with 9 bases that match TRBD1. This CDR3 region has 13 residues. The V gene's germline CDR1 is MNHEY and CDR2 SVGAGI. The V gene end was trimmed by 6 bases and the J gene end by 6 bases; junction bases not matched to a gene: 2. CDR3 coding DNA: TGTGCCAGCAGACAGGGGGCCCATGAAAAACTGTTTTTT. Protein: CASRQGAHEKLFF.

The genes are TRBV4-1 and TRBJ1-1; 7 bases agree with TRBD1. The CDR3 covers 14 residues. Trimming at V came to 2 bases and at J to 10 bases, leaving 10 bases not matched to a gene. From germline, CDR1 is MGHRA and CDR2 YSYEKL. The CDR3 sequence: CASSQSQGTVRAFF. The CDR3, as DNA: TGCGCCAGCAGCCAATCCCAGGGGACAGTGCGAGCTTTCTTT.

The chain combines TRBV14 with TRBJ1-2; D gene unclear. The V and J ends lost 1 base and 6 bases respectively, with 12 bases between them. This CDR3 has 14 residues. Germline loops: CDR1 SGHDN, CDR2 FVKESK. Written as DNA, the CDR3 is TGTGCCAGCAGCCAAGTGTACGGGTTCGATGGCTACACCTTC. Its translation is CASSQVYGFDGYTF.

This chain's CDR3 is CASSLTGQGITSPLHF. The CDR3 DNA sequence: TGTGCCAGCAGTTTGACGGGACAGGGAATAACTTCACCCCTCCACTTT. The chain carries TRBV27 and TRBJ1-6; the match to TRBD1 covers 9 bases. Looked up from germline, CDR1 is MNHEY and CDR2 is SMNVEV (reference sequence). The CDR3 contains 16 residues. The V segment lost 3 bases and the J segment 9 bases; nucleotides outside the gene matches: 9.

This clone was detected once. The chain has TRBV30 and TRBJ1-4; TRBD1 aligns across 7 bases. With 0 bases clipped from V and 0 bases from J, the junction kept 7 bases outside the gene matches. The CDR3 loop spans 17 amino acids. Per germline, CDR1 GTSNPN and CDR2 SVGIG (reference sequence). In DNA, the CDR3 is TGTGCCTGGAGTGTAGGACAGGCGTTAGCAACTAATGAAAAACTGTTTTTT. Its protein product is CAWSVGQALATNEKLFF. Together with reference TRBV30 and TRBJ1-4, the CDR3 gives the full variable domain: SQTIHQWPATLVQPVGSPLSLECTVEGTSNPNLYWYRQAAGRGLQLLFYSVGIGQISSEVPQNLSASRPQDRQFILSSKKLLLSDSGFYLCAWSVGQALATNEKLFFGSGTQLSVL.

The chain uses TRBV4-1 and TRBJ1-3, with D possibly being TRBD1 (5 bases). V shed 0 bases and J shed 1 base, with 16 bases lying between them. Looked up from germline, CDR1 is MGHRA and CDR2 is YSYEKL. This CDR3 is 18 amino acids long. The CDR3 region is CASSQDRSRVGSGNTIYF. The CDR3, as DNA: TGCGCCAGCAGCCAAGATAGGAGCAGGGTGGGTTCTGGAAACACCATATATTTT.